Following are 4 T cell receptor beta chains from one sample sequenced in a study of human T cells and chemical hapten exposure. TCRdb analysed the RACE reads with MiXCR anew, one entry per CDR3 protein. The sample shows about 250,000 distinct CDR3 sequences, approximately 7.5% of them seen only once. Stated time point: pre-sensitization, week 0. Noted treatment: therapeutic diphenylcyclopropenone sensitization with weekly scalp DPC. The specimen comprised whole blood, sampled in connection with sensitization to the hapten diphenylcyclopropenone (DPC). The receptors were gathered from a man aged 18-30 years with alopecia areata. Some clones in this sample may be carry-over from other donors' samples.

The rearrangement links TRBV7-3 to TRBJ2-2, with a weak D call TRBD1 (5 bases). Germline V lookup: CDR1 SGHTA, CDR2 FQGTGA. V was clipped by 6 bases and J by 5 bases, with 16 bases between them. This CDR3 has 15 residues. The CDR3 reads CASSPGKMGTGELFF. For the CDR3, the DNA is TGTGCCAGCAGTCCAGGGAAGATGGGAACCGGGGAGCTGTTTTTT. The full variable domain, completed using reference TRBV7-3 and TRBJ2-2, is GAGVSQTPSNKVTEKGKYVELRCDPISGHTALYWYRQSLGQGPEFLIYFQGTGAADDSGLPNDRFFAVRPEGSVSTLKIQRTERGDSAVYLCASSPGKMGTGELFFGEGSRLTVL.

This chain uses TRBV4-1 with TRBJ2-1; 7 bases align to TRBD1. Germline V gene sequence: CDR1 MGHRA, CDR2 YSYEKL. The CDR3 runs 15 residues. J lost 6 bases, V lost 4 bases, and 9 bases had no gene match. Here the CDR3 reads CASSPVGAGGNEQFF. The CDR3 nucleotides are TGCGCCAGCAGCCCGGTTGGGGCAGGGGGCAATGAGCAGTTCTTC.

The J gene is TRBJ1-2, the V gene TRBV7-9; maybe TRBD1 (6 bases). V shed 5 bases and J shed 4 bases, with 14 bases lying between them. Germline V gives CDR1 SEHNR, CDR2 FQNEAQ (reference sequence). The CDR3 extends over 14 amino acids. CDR3 region: CASSKTGIGYGYTF. CDR3 in DNA: TGTGCCAGCAGCAAAACAGGGATTGGCTATGGCTACACCTTC.

This clonotype was observed a few times. The CDR3 protein is CATSSAGLNQPQHF. DNA for the CDR3: TGTGCCACCAGTTCGGCAGGACTCAATCAGCCCCAGCATTTT. The genes are TRBV24-1 and TRBJ1-5, with D unresolved. V was clipped by 6 bases and J by 3 bases, with 11 bases between them. The CDR3 has 14 residues. Per germline, CDR1 KGHDR and CDR2 SFDVKD.